A selection of T cell receptor beta chains follows, all from one sample in a study of cytomegalovirus exposure and HLA in healthy donors. Clones were sequenced by immunoSEQ multiplex PCR, and TCRdb holds only the in-frame ones, with some missing. The repertoire includes roughly 220,000 clones, 55% to 75% of them detected once, and 2.5% to 3% sits in the top ten. The sample taken for sequencing was PBMCs. The origin of the receptors is a man aged 35 to 55 in good health and CMV-seropositive. Both conserved end residues are part of each CDR3. Fields, in order: V gene, D gene, J gene, clone size, CDR3 protein. The D gene is left open where the match is weak. Rows give clone size only sometimes, using once, few, many, or a class for an expanded clone.

TRBV6-6	.	TRBJ2-7	once	CASRNQGYEQYF
TRBV7-2	.	TRBJ1-4	.	CASSPRSGATNEKLFF
TRBV4-1	TRBD1	TRBJ2-7	.	CASSQIQGQGYEQYF
TRBV7-6	.	TRBJ2-7	.	CASSPRGVGSYEQYF
TRBV29-1	.	TRBJ2-4	few	CSVVYVTTRAKNIQYF
TRBV6-1	TRBD1	TRBJ1-6	.	CASSEAPQGQGYSPLHF
TRBV7-2	.	TRBJ1-2	.	CAPAASYSYGYTF
TRBV7-9	.	TRBJ1-1	.	CASSFSGGYNTEAFF
TRBV28	TRBD1	TRBJ1-6	.	CASSGRGNSPLHF
TRBV7-9	TRBD1	TRBJ2-2	.	CASREPTGAGELFF
TRBV18	.	TRBJ1-3	.	CASSQEASLLSGNTIYF
TRBV19	.	TRBJ2-1	.	CASSTNSYNEQFF
TRBV2	.	TRBJ1-6	.	CASSGSFATASPLHF
TRBV7-4	.	TRBJ2-7	.	CASSLSSYEQYF
TRBV4-2	TRBD1	TRBJ2-7	.	CASSPSGTGDYEQYF
TRBV7-6	TRBD2	TRBJ2-2	.	CASSLPTSGGHTGELFF
TRBV9	TRBD2	TRBJ2-5	.	CASSAWTSGGSGYQETQYF
TRBV5-1	TRBD2	TRBJ2-3	.	CASSKTSGGLTDTQYF